This T cell receptor (beta chain) was obtained from a study of tumor and adjacent non-tumor tissue in lung cancer. On the study more broadly: Histology: 12 adenocarcinoma, a couple of squamous cell carcinoma, 1 small cell lung cancer.

Remarks on this clonotype: Its antigen is still unknown. Mismatch with germline at one junction end may stem from a read error.

The template was RNA from unsorted bulk tissue. Newly diagnosed lung cancer patients had thoracic surgery in China, August–late 2014, without prior chemotherapy. TCRbeta libraries were built with three rounds of nested PCR, modified from ARM-PCR. TCRdb re-called the multiplex PCR reads through MiXCR, storing one row per CDR3 protein. The data contain 120,000 or so distinct CDR3 sequences, 66% of them singletons. CDR3 length equals 13 residues. CDR1 is ENHRY and CDR2 is SYGVKD in the germline V gene. Study-wide points: In normal lung, the top 100 clones were significantly more dominant than in tumor. Compared with tumor, normal lung showed significantly lower TCR diversity.

What was sequenced was lung tumor tissue. This sequence joins TRBV10-3 and TRBJ2-7; D is ambiguous. The receptor was derived from a man aged 30-40 years with non-small cell lung cancer. The CDR3: CAIGESRFREQYF. The DNA of the CDR3 is TGTGCCATCGGTGAGTCAAGGTTCCGCGAGCAGTACTTC.